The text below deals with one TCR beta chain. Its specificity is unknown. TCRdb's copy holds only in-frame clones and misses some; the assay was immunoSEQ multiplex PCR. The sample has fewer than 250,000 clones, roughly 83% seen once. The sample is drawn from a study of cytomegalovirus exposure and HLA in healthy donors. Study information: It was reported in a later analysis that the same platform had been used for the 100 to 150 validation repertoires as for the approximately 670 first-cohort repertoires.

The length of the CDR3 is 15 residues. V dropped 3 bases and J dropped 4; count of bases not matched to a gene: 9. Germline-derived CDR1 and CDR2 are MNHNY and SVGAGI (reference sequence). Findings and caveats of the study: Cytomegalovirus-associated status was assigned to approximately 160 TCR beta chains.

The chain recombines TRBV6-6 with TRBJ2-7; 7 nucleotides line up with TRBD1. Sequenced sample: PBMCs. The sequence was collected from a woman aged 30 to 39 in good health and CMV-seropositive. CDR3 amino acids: CASSYQDRSPYEQYF. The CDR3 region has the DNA TGTGCCAGCAGTTATCAGGACAGGTCTCCATACGAGCAGTACTTC.